The TCR beta chain described here comes from a study of cytomegalovirus exposure and HLA in healthy donors. Study results and caveats: Associated with cytomegalovirus, according to the listing, were 150 to 200 TCR beta chains.

Germline assignment: CDR1 LNHDA and CDR2 SQIVND (reference sequence). With 5 bases removed from V and 8 bases from J, the gap between germline ends came to 16 bases. The CDR3 loop spans 14 amino acids. Comments on this clone: What it binds is unknown.

TCRdb's table, derived via immunoSEQ multiplex PCR, lists solely in-frame clones and lacks some. The top ten hold roughly 3.3% of the sample, which has tens of thousands of clones, approximately 94% seen once. The source of this sequence is a woman aged 18-30 years in good health and CMV-seropositive. The chain recombines TRBV19 with TRBJ2-1; a possible D gene is TRBD1 (6 bases). Sequencing used PBMCs. CDR3 DNA: TGTGCCAGTAGTCCTACAGGGAGCGACGATGAGCAGTTCTTC. It codes for CASSPTGSDDEQFF. The full variable domain, in which reference TRBV19 and TRBJ2-1 provide the parts outside the CDR3, is DGGITQSPKYLFRKEGQNVTLSCEQNLNHDAMYWYRQDPGQGLRLIYYSQIVNDFQKGDIAEGYSVSREKKESFPLTVTSAQKNPTAFYLCASSPTGSDDEQFFGPGTRLTVL.